This entry lists 2 T cell receptor beta chains sequenced from one sample in a study of blood T cell repertoires in COVID-19. TCRdb's table, derived via immunoSEQ multiplex PCR, lists solely in-frame clones and lacks some. Among about 120,000 clones, about 89% were seen once, and the ten largest hold 25% to 35%. The sequenced sample was peripheral blood. The receptors stem from a woman aged 70 to 79 with acute or convalescent COVID-19.

The gene calls are TRBV5-4 and TRBJ1-2, with 7 bases that match TRBD1. The V gene end was trimmed by 2 bases and the J gene end by 3 bases; junction bases not matched to a gene: 10. This CDR3 has 16 amino acids. CDR1 and CDR2 from the germline V gene are SGHNT and YYREEE (reference sequence). DNA for the CDR3: TGTGCCAGCAGCTTAGCTGGTAGGGGGCTCGACTATGGCTACACCTTC. Protein product: CASSLAGRGLDYGYTF.

The CDR3 region is CASSPGTGWFGYEQYF. The CDR3 DNA sequence: TGTGCCAGCAGCCCAGGGACAGGGTGGTTCGGCTACGAGCAGTACTTC. The chain combines TRBV7-6 with TRBJ2-7; the match to TRBD1 covers 9 bases. The CDR3 is made up of 16 amino acids. Germline assignment: CDR1 SGHVS and CDR2 FNYEAQ. Unmatched junction bases numbered 11, after V lost 5 bases and J lost 3 bases. The full variable domain, completed using reference TRBV7-6 and TRBJ2-7, is GAGVSQSPRYKVTKRGQDVALRCDPISGHVSLYWYRQALGQGPEFLTYFNYEAQQDKSGLPNDRFSAERPEGSISTLTIQRTEQRDSAMYRCASSPGTGWFGYEQYFGPGTRLTVT.